The source of this T cell receptor beta chain is a study of blood T cells in healthy people across ages. Looking at the study overall: With template switching, about one barcoded beta molecule was captured per two T cells.

Per sample, a minimum of 6 million PBMCs were isolated. CDR3 length equals 14 residues. Looked up from germline, CDR1 is SGHAT and CDR2 is FQNNGV. PCR was performed a second time for roughly 7 to 11 cycles using a sample-barcoded 5' primer and a J-beta primer mix. Each of the cDNA molecules was tagged by a template-switch adaptor with 12 random nucleotides. TCRdb itself ran the 5' RACE reads through MiXCR, one entry per CDR3 protein. The table shows hundreds of thousands of distinct CDR3 sequences, with roughly a quarter occurring only once. This clonotype was counted between two and nine times. This sample was also put to use in a study of T cells of mothers and their children. Per that study: Each mother gave over 8.5 million TCR beta CDR3 reads; each child, roughly 3 million.

The chain employs TRBV11-2 and TRBJ2-5; TRBD2 matches 10 bases. The J call may be wrong; the DNA end is better matched by TRBJ2-1. Sequencing was carried out using blood. The clonotype comes from a boy between 2 and 10 years old in good health. CDR3 in amino acids: CASSSGSLRNEQFF. Here the CDR3 DNA reads TGTGCCAGCTCTAGCGGGAGCCTAAGGAATGAGCAGTTCTTC.